This TCR beta chain was obtained from a study of early T cells in non-severe SARS-CoV-2 infection (dated by TCRdb to 2020 to 2022). For the wider study: Because TCR sequencing was done on bulk RNA from unsorted whole blood, the alpha and beta chains could not be paired.

A case-control design nested within a healthcare worker cohort in London, UK, was used, with weekly nasopharyngeal swab PCR tests and blood sampling performed. Healthcare workers were recruited during the week of the UK lockdown, between 23 and 31 March 2020, and followed weekly for up to roughly 16 weeks. Measured from the cysteine to the phenylalanine, the CDR3 is 16 residues long. This entry keeps only the CDR3 DNA: 48 bases, framed from base 1. V is trimmed back by 7 bases and J by 6 bases, and the junction contains 14 bases that no gene match accounts for. The library was produced with 5' RACE. TCRdb names NextSeq 500 as the instrument used. The TCR library protocol attached unique molecular identifiers to individual cDNA molecules to correct for sequencing error and PCR bias. Both TCR alpha and beta chains were sequenced, and tight co-correlation was observed between alpha and beta sequence abundances in each sample. The paper's data handling went like this. V gene, J gene and CDR3 annotation of TCR sequences was performed with Decombinator V4. Expanded TCRs were defined as changing significantly between any two time points under a Poisson model with p below 0.0001. TCR abundances were normalised to the total number of TCRs sequenced per sample and expressed as counts per million. TRAV1-2 paired with TRAJ12, TRAJ20 or TRAJ33 defined MAIT TCRs, while TRAV10 paired with TRAJ18 defined iNKT TCRs. VDJdb, accessed 1 November 2021, was searched for CMV, EBV and SARS-CoV-2 annotated TCRs, excluding TCRs annotated for multiple antigens. TCRdb reanalyzed the raw reads on its own, using fastp at Q25 for trimming and MiXCR for clone calling, and kept in-frame beta chains. Each entry is one CDR3 protein sequence, shown with its most common DNA and genes. It is TCRdb's table, rather than the study itself, that gives the V and J calls and clone size. Within this sample are approximately 45,000 distinct CDR3 sequences, with around 7% of them counted one time only. The top ten clonotypes cover around 5.1% of the sample.

This clonotype occurred a few times. It lacks a known antigen. No per-base quality is available; no much larger clone lies one base away. Paper-wide results and their limitations: VDJdb matching was skewed toward anti-spike CD8 responses and likely underestimated virus-specific expansions, missing private and CD4 specificities.

The clonotype originates from an adult who was a healthcare worker with PCR-confirmed SARS-CoV-2 infection or an uninfected control (not recorded which). This sequence uses TRBV12-3 or TRBV12-4 and TRBJ2-2, with 7 bases aligning to TRBD2. The sample consisted of whole blood. The CDR3 region: CASTLGLGRFSGELFF. DNA sequence: TGTGCCAGCACCCTCGGACTAGGACGCTTCTCCGGGGAGCTGTTTTTT.